This T cell receptor (beta chain) emerged from a study of T cells in Graves' hyperthyroidism and ophthalmopathy. Hyperthyroidism was newly diagnosed in patients aged 18 to 65 (duration under 2 months). The blood sample predates any ophthalmopathy symptoms, coming from first hyperthyroidism diagnosis. This sample holds PBMCs from roughly 10 ml fresh peripheral blood. This clonotype has at least ten counts. Between the trimmed V and J ends, which lost 0 bases and 7 bases, there was a span of 10 bases. CDR1 and CDR2 (germline): SGHRS, YFSETQ. CDR3 length equals 13 residues. RNA transcripts gave rise to amplified TCR beta CDR3 regions. RT-PCR in the first round (using the HTBI primer set) targeted the TCR CDR3. TCRdb reprocessed the multiplex PCR reads with MiXCR, giving one entry per CDR3 protein. Of 300,000 to 450,000 distinct CDR3 sequences listed, 17% were seen once; the top ten hold 34%.

The sequenced sample consisted of blood. This chain uses TRBV5-1 with TRBJ1-1; D gene ambiguous. This sequence was found in a woman in her twenties or thirties with Graves' hyperthyroidism that later progressed to Graves' ophthalmopathy. The DNA of the CDR3 is TGCGCCAGCAGCTTGGCCGAAAGAAGTGAAGCTTTCTTT. Translated: CASSLAERSEAFF. The full variable domain, in which reference TRBV5-1 and TRBJ1-1 provide the parts outside the CDR3, is KAGVTQTPRYLIKTRGQQVTLSCSPISGHRSVSWYQQTPGQGLQFLFEYFSETQRNKGNFPGRFSGRQFSNSRSEMNVSTLELGDSALYLCASSLAERSEAFFGQGTRLTVV.